A selection of T cell receptor beta chains follows, all from one sample in a study of CD8+ T cells in alopecia areata. Only in-frame clones appear in the TCRdb table, and some are missing; sequencing was by immunoSEQ multiplex PCR. The repertoire holds 87,000 or so clones, with more than 65% as singletons. The source material was CD8+ T cells sorted from blood, sampled between weeks 43 and 45, from a patient treated with tofacitinib. The receptors derive from a human donor with alopecia areata. Each CDR3 is given with its conserved first and last residue. The order of the fields is J gene, clone size, D gene, V gene, CDR3 DNA, CDR3 protein. The D gene is left open where the match is weak. Clone size is shown for a subset of rows, as once, few, many or a class of expanded clone.

j_gene: TRBJ2-5; abundance: .; d_gene: .; v_gene: TRBV4-3; CDR3nt: TGCGCCAGCACCTCAAAGCAAGAGACCCAGTACTTC; CDR3aa: CASTSKQETQYF
j_gene: TRBJ2-3; abundance: once; d_gene: .; v_gene: TRBV10-3; CDR3nt: TGTGCCATCAGAGACTCCACAGATACGCAGTATTTT; CDR3aa: CAIRDSTDTQYF
j_gene: TRBJ1-1; abundance: .; d_gene: .; v_gene: TRBV2; CDR3nt: TGTGCCAGCAGTGAGGCCATCGGGAACACTGAAGCTTTCTTT; CDR3aa: CASSEAIGNTEAFF
j_gene: TRBJ1-3; abundance: .; d_gene: TRBD1; v_gene: TRBV7-8; CDR3nt: TGTGCCAGCAGCTCTACACAGGGGAGAGGAAACACCATATATTTT; CDR3aa: CASSSTQGRGNTIYF
j_gene: TRBJ2-2; abundance: .; d_gene: TRBD2; v_gene: TRBV9; CDR3nt: TGTGCCAGCAGCGAGAGAACCTGGACTAGCGGGGGGCCTGCGTCCCTGAACACCGGGGAGCTGTTTTTT; CDR3aa: CASSERTWTSGGPASLNTGELFF
j_gene: TRBJ2-2; abundance: .; d_gene: .; v_gene: TRBV5-1; CDR3nt: TGCGCCAGCAGCTTCTACGAGATGAACACCGGGGAGCTGTTTTTT; CDR3aa: CASSFYEMNTGELFF
j_gene: TRBJ2-1; abundance: .; d_gene: TRBD2; v_gene: TRBV4-3; CDR3nt: TGCGCCAGCAGCCAAGGGACTAGGGGCCTTTCCTACAATGAGCAGTTCTTC; CDR3aa: CASSQGTRGLSYNEQFF
j_gene: TRBJ1-1; abundance: .; d_gene: .; v_gene: TRBV19; CDR3nt: TGTGCCAGTAGTATAGGACAGCTGAACACTGAAGCTTTCTTT; CDR3aa: CASSIGQLNTEAFF
j_gene: TRBJ2-1; abundance: .; d_gene: .; v_gene: TRBV7-6; CDR3nt: TGTGCCAGCAGCTTACGGGAAGAGCAGTTCTTC; CDR3aa: CASSLREEQFF
j_gene: TRBJ1-5; abundance: once; d_gene: .; v_gene: TRBV7-9; CDR3nt: TGTGCCAGCAGCGCCGCGGGGGCCAGTCAGCCCCAGCATTTT; CDR3aa: CASSAAGASQPQHF
j_gene: TRBJ2-3; abundance: few; d_gene: .; v_gene: TRBV11-2; CDR3nt: TGTGCCAGCAGCTGGCGGCCTATTGCGGTTAGCACAGATACGCAGTATTTT; CDR3aa: CASSWRPIAVSTDTQYF
j_gene: TRBJ1-1; abundance: .; d_gene: .; v_gene: TRBV29-1; CDR3nt: TGCAGCGTAGGAGACACTGAAGCTTTCTTT; CDR3aa: CSVGDTEAFF
j_gene: TRBJ2-2; abundance: .; d_gene: .; v_gene: TRBV9; CDR3nt: TGTGCCAGCAGCCCGCGGACTGGCACCGGGGAGCTGTTTTTT; CDR3aa: CASSPRTGTGELFF
j_gene: TRBJ1-1; abundance: .; d_gene: .; v_gene: TRBV27; CDR3nt: TGTGCCAGCAGTCGGCAGGGACTCGAAGCTTTCTTT; CDR3aa: CASSRQGLEAFF
j_gene: TRBJ2-2; abundance: .; d_gene: TRBD1; v_gene: TRBV11-2; CDR3nt: TGTCCCAGCAGCAAACGGACAGGGAACACCGGGGAGCTGTTTTTT; CDR3aa: CPSSKRTGNTGELFF
j_gene: TRBJ2-3; abundance: .; d_gene: .; v_gene: TRBV9; CDR3nt: TGTGCCAGCAGCCCCTCCCATGGGGGTGAAGATACGCAGTATTTT; CDR3aa: CASSPSHGGEDTQYF
j_gene: TRBJ1-1; abundance: .; d_gene: .; v_gene: TRBV27; CDR3nt: TGTGCCAGCAGTCTCTCGACCTTTTCGGGGCTGAACACTGAAGCTTTCTTT; CDR3aa: CASSLSTFSGLNTEAFF